This TCR beta chain was identified in a study of T cell repertoires in cytomegalovirus infection. About the research overall: CMV infection together with matching HLA type was indicated by public TCR beta signatures. Study observations and caveats: Based on cumulative public TCR beta family frequency, carriers of CMV plus the relevant HLA were identified. Within the response measured ex vivo, HLA-C-restricted CMV-specific TCR beta clonotypes were dominant.

This clonotype has only a few counts. What it binds is unknown. TCRdb called the reads again in MiXCR, with one record for every CDR3 protein. Here the sample spans fewer than 850,000 distinct CDR3 sequences, approximately 32% being singletons. The CDR3 covers 17 residues. V lost 3 bases to trimming and J lost 0 bases, with 16 bases between them. Germline CDR1 reads MNHEY; CDR2 reads SMNVEV (reference sequence). V gene TRBV27 combines with J gene TRBJ2-3; D might be TRBD1 (6 bases). This sample comprised cultured CD8+ T cells from PBMCs, obtained from culture after CMV antigen stimulation. The TCR sequence derives from a human donor in good health (CMV status not recorded). Some clones in this sample may be carry-over from other donors' samples. CDR3 DNA sequence: TGTGCCAGCAGTTTTCGGACAGTTACCTTTAGCACAGATACGCAGTATTTT. Its protein is CASSFRTVTFSTDTQYF.